This record looks at one T cell receptor (beta chain) sequence and its context. Its antigen remains unidentified. The CDR3 is made up of 17 amino acids. CDR1 and CDR2 (germline): MDHEN, SYDVKM. The germline V and J ends were trimmed by 5 bases and 3 bases, with 21 bases remaining between them. The data are from a study of a mutant IDH1 vaccine in newly diagnosed glioma. At the level of the study: Radiotherapy, temozolomide, or both had been given previously, and both were given to most. V12 fell at week 35 and V13, the study end, at week 47. General study results and limits: Vaccination elicited immune responses in roughly 93% of patients.

TCRdb's copy holds only in-frame clones and misses some; the assay was immunoSEQ multiplex PCR. The table includes roughly 13,000 clones, around three quarters detected once. Specified time point: week 47, end of study. Doses of 300 ug of mutant IDH1 20-mer peptide were given with topical imiquimod. The source was PBMCs, collected from a glioma patient whose treatment included an IDH1 peptide vaccine. This chain links TRBV28 with TRBJ2-3; no clear D gene. This sequence originates from a woman in her forties with glioma. This CDR3 reads CASSIRRSRKNTDTQYF. CDR3 nucleotides: TGTGCCAGCAGTATCAGACGTTCCCGAAAGAATACAGATACGCAGTATTTT.